This T cell receptor beta chain was recorded in a study of human T cells and chemical hapten exposure. Study-wide background: Enrolled patients were predominantly female and had alopecia areata, totalis or universalis.

TCRdb itself ran the RACE reads through MiXCR, one entry per CDR3 protein. The repertoire has roughly 50,000 distinct CDR3 sequences, roughly 10% of them found once; the top ten carry 8.5% to 10%. Described time point: pre-sensitization, week 0. The treatment was: therapeutic diphenylcyclopropenone sensitization with weekly scalp DPC. Total RNA came from unfractionated whole blood. Every donor had alopecia and was 18 to 70 years old; all were suitable for DPC. The CDR3 has 16 residues. Per the germline V gene, CDR1 is LGHNA and CDR2 is YNFKEQ. V shed 0 bases and J 4 bases; nucleotides not matched to a gene: 7. Notes on the study in general: Alopecia affected the donors, so their immune response may differ from healthy people's. Among TCRs, those above 1 in 1000 frequency were unaffected by DPC sensitization.

Of note for this clonotype: Its antigen is unidentified. This could be a read error, since a much larger clone is one nucleotide away.

Material: whole blood, obtained in connection with sensitization to the hapten diphenylcyclopropenone (DPC). The clonotype was recovered from a woman aged 30 to 39 with alopecia areata. Some clones in this sample may be carry-over from other donors' samples. This chain joins TRBV4-2 and TRBJ1-2; 8 positions agree with TRBD1. CDR3 sequence: CASSQEGTGLRYGYTF. CDR3 coding DNA: TGTGCCAGCAGCCAAGAGGGGACAGGCCTCCGCTATGGCTACACCTTC.